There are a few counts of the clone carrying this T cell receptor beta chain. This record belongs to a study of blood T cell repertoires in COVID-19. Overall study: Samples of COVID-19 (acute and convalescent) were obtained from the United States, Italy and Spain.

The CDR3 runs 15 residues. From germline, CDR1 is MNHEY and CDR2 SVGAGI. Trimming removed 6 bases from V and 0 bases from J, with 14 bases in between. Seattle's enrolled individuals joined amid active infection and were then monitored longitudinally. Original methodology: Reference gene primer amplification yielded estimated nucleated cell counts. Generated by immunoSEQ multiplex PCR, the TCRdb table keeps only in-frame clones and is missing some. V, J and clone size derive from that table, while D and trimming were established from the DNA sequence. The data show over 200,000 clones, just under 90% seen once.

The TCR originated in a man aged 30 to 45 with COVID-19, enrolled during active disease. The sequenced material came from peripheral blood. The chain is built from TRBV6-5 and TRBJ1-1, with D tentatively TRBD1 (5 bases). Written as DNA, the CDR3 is TGTGCCAGCAGGCAAACGGGACTGATGAACACTGAAGCTTTCTTT. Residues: CASRQTGLMNTEAFF.